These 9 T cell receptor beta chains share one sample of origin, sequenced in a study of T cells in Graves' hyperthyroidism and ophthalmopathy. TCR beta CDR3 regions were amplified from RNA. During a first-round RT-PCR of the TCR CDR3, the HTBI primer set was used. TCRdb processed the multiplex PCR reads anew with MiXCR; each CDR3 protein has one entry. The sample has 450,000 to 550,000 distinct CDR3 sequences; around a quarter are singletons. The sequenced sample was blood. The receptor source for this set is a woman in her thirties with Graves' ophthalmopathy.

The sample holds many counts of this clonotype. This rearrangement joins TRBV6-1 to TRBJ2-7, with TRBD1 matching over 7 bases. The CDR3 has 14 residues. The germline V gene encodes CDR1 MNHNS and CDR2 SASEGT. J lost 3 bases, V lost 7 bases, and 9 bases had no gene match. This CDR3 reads CASKPVTGVYEQYF. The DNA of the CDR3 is TGTGCCAGCAAACCGGTCACAGGGGTCTACGAGCAGTACTTC.

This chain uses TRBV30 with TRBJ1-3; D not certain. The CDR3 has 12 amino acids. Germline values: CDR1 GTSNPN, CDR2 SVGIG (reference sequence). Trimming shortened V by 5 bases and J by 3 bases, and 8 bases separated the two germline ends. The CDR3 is CAWVRVGNTIYF. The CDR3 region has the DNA TGTGCCTGGGTCCGAGTTGGAAACACCATATATTTT. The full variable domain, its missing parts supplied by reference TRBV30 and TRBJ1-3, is SQTIHQWPATLVQPVGSPLSLECTVEGTSNPNLYWYRQAAGRGLQLLFYSVGIGQISSEVPQNLSASRPQDRQFILSSKKLLLSDSGFYLCAWVRVGNTIYFGEGSWLTVV.

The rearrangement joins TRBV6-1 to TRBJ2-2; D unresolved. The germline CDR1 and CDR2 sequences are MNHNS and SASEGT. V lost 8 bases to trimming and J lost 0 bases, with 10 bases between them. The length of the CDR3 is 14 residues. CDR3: CASYRRSNTGELFF. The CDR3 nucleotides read TGTGCCAGCTACCGGAGATCGAACACCGGGGAGCTGTTTTTT.

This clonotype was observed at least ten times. CDR3 DNA: TGTGCCAGCAGCTCCTCGTTCGGGACAGCATATTACGAGCAGTACTTC. Its protein product is CASSSSFGTAYYEQYF. This chain uses TRBV11-2 with TRBJ2-7, with 7 bases aligning to TRBD1. In germline, CDR1 is SGHAT, CDR2 FQNNGV. J gave up 4 bases and V 4 bases, and 13 bases lay outside the gene matches. The CDR3 extends over 16 amino acids. Supplemented by reference TRBV11-2 and TRBJ2-7, the full variable domain reads EAGVAQSPRYKIIEKRQSVAFWCNPISGHATLYWYQQILGQGPKLLIQFQNNGVVDDSQLPKDRFSAERLKGVDSTLKIQPAKLEDSAVYLCASSSSFGTAYYEQYFGPGTRLTVT.

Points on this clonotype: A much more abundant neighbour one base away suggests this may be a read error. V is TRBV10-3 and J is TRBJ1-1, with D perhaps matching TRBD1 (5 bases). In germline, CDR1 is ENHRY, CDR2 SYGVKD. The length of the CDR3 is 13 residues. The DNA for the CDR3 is TGTGTCGGATCCGGGACCCCGAACACTGAAGCTTTCTTT. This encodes CVGSGTPNTEAFF.

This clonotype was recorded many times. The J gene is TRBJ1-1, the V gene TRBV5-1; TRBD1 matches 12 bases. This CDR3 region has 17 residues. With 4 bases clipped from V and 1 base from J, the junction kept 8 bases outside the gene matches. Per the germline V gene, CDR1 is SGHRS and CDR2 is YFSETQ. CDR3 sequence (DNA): TGCGCCAGCAGCCCCGCGGGACAGGGGGCCTCGAACACTGAAGCTTTCTTT. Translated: CASSPAGQGASNTEAFF.

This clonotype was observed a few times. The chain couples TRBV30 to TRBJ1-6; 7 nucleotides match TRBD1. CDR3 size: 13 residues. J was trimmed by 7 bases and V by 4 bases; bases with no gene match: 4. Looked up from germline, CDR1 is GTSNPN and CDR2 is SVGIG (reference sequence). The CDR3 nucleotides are TGTGCCTGGACCGGGACAGCAAATTCACCCCTCCACTTT. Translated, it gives CAWTGTANSPLHF.

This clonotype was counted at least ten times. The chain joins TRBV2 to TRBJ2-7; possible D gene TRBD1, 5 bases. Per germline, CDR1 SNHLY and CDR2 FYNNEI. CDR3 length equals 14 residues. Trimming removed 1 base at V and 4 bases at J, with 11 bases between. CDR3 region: CASSEETAQYEQYF. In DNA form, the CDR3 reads TGTGCCAGCAGTGAAGAGACAGCCCAATACGAGCAGTACTTC.

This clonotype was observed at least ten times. This chain's CDR3 is CASSSRTVYGYTF. The CDR3 nucleotides read TGTGCCAGCAGCAGCCGGACAGTGTATGGCTACACCTTC. This chain joins TRBV7-9 and TRBJ1-2; weak D call: TRBD1 (6 bases). Trimming cost V 5 bases and J 5 bases, with 12 bases left between them. Germline CDR1 and CDR2: SEHNR and FQNEAQ (reference sequence). This CDR3 has 13 amino acids.